Shown below are 10 T cell receptor beta chains from a single sample sequenced in a study of PD-L1 blockade in urothelial cancer. Sequencing used immunoSEQ multiplex PCR; TCRdb keeps in-frame clones, though not all of them. Seen here are 38,000 or so clones, about 83% observed once, and the top ten hold about 17%. The sequencing used PBMCs, collected around atezolizumab (anti-PD-L1) treatment. These receptors all stem from a man aged 55-75 years with urothelial cancer.

J is TRBJ1-1 and V is TRBV5-1; D is ambiguous. With 0 bases removed from V and 5 bases from J, the gap between germline ends came to 14 bases. This CDR3 is 15 amino acids long. Germline V gene data show CDR1 as SGHRS and CDR2 as YFSETQ. CDR3 loop: CASSLGSGRETEAFF. For the CDR3, the DNA is TGCGCCAGCAGCTTGGGTTCGGGAAGGGAGACTGAAGCTTTCTTT.

The chain carries TRBV5-4 and TRBJ2-1; tentatively, D is TRBD2 (5 bases). Trimming removed 0 bases at V and 0 bases at J, with 13 bases between. This CDR3 is 17 amino acids long. Per germline, CDR1 SGHNT and CDR2 YYREEE (reference sequence). The CDR3 coding sequence is TGTGCCAGCAGCTTGGGCAGCGGCATAAGCTCCTACAATGAGCAGTTCTTC. Translated: CASSLGSGISSYNEQFF.

This chain links TRBV7-9 with TRBJ2-7; 7 bases map to TRBD2. Germline trimming cut 5 bases from V and 9 bases from J; bases unmatched to any gene: 7. Germline assignment: CDR1 SEHNR and CDR2 FQNEAQ (reference sequence). CDR3 length: 12 amino acids. The CDR3 nucleotides read TGTGCCAGCAGCCCTAGCGGAGGGAGGCAGTACTTC. Translation: CASSPSGGRQYF. Using reference TRBV7-9 and TRBJ2-7 for the parts outside the CDR3, the full variable domain is DTGVSQNPRHKITKRGQNVTFRCDPISEHNRLYWYRQTLGQGPEFLTYFQNEAQLEKSRLLSDRFSAERPKGSFSTLEIQRTEQGDSAMYLCASSPSGGRQYFGPGTRLTVT.

The J gene is TRBJ2-1, the V gene TRBV28; D is perhaps TRBD1 (6 bases). CDR1 and CDR2 from the germline V gene are MDHEN and SYDVKM. This CDR3 spans 13 amino acids. The germline V and J ends were trimmed by 8 bases and 4 bases, with 12 bases remaining between them. The CDR3 bases are TGTGCCAGCCAGGGGATCGGGTACAATGAGCAGTTCTTC. Translating gives CASQGIGYNEQFF.

This clone was detected a few times. The chain combines TRBV18 with TRBJ2-7, with a possible D match to TRBD1 (6 bases). V was clipped by 6 bases and J by 3 bases, with 15 bases between them. The CDR3 is 14 residues long. Germline loops: CDR1 KGHSH, CDR2 LQKENI. The CDR3 reads CASSGRQGIYEQYF. CDR3 DNA sequence: TGTGCCAGCTCGGGCCGGCAGGGGATCTACGAGCAGTACTTC.

CDR3 sequence: CASRQQGVSGNTIYF. CDR3 DNA sequence: TGTGCCAGCAGACAACAGGGGGTCTCTGGAAACACCATATATTTT. The chain has TRBV27 and TRBJ1-3; 8 bases fit TRBD1. Unmatched junction bases numbered 4, after V lost 6 bases and J lost 0 bases. In germline, CDR1 is MNHEY, CDR2 SMNVEV (reference sequence). The CDR3 consists of 15 residues.

The chain couples TRBV5-5 to TRBJ1-6; tentative D call: TRBD1 (6 bases). The V gene's germline CDR1 is SGHKS and CDR2 YYEKEE (reference sequence). Trimming cost V 0 bases and J 9 bases, with 10 bases left between them. The CDR3 spans 14 residues. The DNA of the CDR3 is TGTGCCAGCAGCTTGGACAGGGTGGGTTCACCCCTCCACTTT. Its protein is CASSLDRVGSPLHF.

The chain employs TRBV5-4 and TRBJ1-1; maybe TRBD1 (5 bases). Germline CDR1 is SGHNT and CDR2 is YYREEE (reference sequence). The CDR3 totals 16 residues. The V gene lost 0 bases and the J gene lost 1 base, with 13 bases spanning the gap. The DNA for the CDR3 is TGTGCCAGCAGCTTGGGGGAACTCAGGGCGAACACTGAAGCTTTCTTT. Translation gives CASSLGELRANTEAFF.

The CDR3 region is CASSALDSISYEQYF. In DNA, the CDR3 is TGTGCCAGCAGTGCATTAGACAGCATTTCCTACGAGCAGTACTTC. The V gene is TRBV6-1, the J gene TRBJ2-7, with TRBD1 as a possible D gene (5 bases). Germline assignment: CDR1 MNHNS and CDR2 SASEGT. This CDR3 comprises 15 residues. The V and J ends lost 4 bases and 1 base respectively, with 14 bases between them.

The chain carries TRBV7-5 and TRBJ2-4; the table assigns TRBD2, which was not confirmed against the DNA. TRBV7-5 is labeled a pseudogene. The CDR3 runs to 15 residues. The CDR3 sequence: CARPMRGGEADIQYF. The CDR3 DNA sequence: TGTGCCAGACCTATGAGGGGGGGGGAAGCGGACATTCAGTACTTC.